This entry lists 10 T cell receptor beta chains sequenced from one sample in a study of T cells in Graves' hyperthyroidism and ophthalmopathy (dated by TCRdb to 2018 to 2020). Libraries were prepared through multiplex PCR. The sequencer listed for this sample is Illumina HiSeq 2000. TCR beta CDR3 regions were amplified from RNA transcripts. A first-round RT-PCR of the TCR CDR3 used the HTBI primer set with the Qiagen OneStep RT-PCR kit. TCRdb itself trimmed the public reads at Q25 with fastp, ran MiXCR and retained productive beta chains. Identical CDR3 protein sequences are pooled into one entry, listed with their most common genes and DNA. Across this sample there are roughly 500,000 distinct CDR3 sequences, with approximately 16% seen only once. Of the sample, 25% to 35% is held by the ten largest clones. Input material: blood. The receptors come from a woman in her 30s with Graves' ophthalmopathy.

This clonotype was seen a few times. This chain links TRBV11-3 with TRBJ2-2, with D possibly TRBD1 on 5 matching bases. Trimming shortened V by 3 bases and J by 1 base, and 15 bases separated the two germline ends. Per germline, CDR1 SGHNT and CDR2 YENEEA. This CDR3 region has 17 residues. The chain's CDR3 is CASSFAGSLWNTGELFF. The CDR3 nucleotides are TGTGCCAGCAGCTTCGCAGGGTCTCTATGGAACACCGGGGAGCTGTTTTTT. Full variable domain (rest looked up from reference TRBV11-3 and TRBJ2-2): EAGVVQSPRYKIIEKKQPVAFWCNPISGHNTLYWYLQNLGQGPELLIRYENEEAVDDSQLPKDRFSAERLKGVDSTLKIQPAELGDSAVYLCASSFAGSLWNTGELFFGEGSRLTVL.

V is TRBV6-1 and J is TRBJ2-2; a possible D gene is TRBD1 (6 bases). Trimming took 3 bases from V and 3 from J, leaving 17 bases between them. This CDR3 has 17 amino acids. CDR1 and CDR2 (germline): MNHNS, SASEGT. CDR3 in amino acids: CASSEPSTGTDTGELFF. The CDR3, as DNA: TGTGCCAGCAGTGAGCCGTCGACAGGAACAGACACCGGGGAGCTGTTTTTT.

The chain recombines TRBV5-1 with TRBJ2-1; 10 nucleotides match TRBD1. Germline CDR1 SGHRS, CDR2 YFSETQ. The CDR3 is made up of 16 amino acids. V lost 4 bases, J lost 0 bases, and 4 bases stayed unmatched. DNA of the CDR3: TGCGCCAGCAGCGGGACAGGGGCCAACTCCTACAATGAGCAGTTCTTC. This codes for CASSGTGANSYNEQFF.

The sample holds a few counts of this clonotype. The CDR3 sequence is CASSYGQAGGNQPQHF. As DNA, the CDR3 is TGTGCCAGCAGTTACGGACAAGCCGGTGGCAATCAGCCCCAGCATTTT. V is TRBV6-5 and J is TRBJ1-5; D is possibly TRBD1 (5 bases). The CDR3 spans 16 residues. Germline CDR1 reads MNHEY; CDR2 reads SVGAGI. The V end lost 2 bases, the J end lost 2 bases, and 13 bases lay between the germline ends.

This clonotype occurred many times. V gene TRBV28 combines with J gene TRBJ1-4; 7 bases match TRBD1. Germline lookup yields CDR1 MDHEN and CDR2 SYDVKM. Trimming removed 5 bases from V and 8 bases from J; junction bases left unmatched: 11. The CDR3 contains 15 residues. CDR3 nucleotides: TGTGCCAGCAGTGTAACAGGGGTTACTTGGGAAAAACTGTTTTTT. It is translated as CASSVTGVTWEKLFF.

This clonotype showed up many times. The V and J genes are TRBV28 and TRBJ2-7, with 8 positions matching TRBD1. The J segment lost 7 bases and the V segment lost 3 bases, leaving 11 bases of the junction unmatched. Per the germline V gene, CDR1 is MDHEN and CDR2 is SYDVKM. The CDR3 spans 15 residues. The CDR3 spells CASSFRQGRLWEQYF. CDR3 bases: TGTGCCAGCAGTTTCCGACAGGGGCGCCTCTGGGAGCAGTACTTC. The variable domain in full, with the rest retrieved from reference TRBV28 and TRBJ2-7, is DVKVTQSSRYLVKRTGEKVFLECVQDMDHENMFWYRQDPGLGLRLIYFSYDVKMKEKGDIPEGYSVSREKKERFSLILESASTNQTSMYLCASSFRQGRLWEQYFGPGTRLTVT.

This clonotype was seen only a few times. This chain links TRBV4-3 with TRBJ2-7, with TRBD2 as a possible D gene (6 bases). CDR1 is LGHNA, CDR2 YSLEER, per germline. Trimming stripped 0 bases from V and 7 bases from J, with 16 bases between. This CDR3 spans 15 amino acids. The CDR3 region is CASSQDGTRAGEQYF. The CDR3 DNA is TGCGCCAGCAGCCAAGATGGGACTCGTGCGGGGGAGCAGTACTTC.

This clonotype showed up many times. The CDR3 spells CASSAASGRADTQYF. Written as DNA, the CDR3 is TGTGCCAGCAGTGCGGCTAGCGGGAGAGCAGATACGCAGTATTTT. This chain links TRBV6-4 with TRBJ2-3; 10 positions agree with TRBD2. The germline V gene encodes CDR1 MRHNA and CDR2 SNTAGT. V shed 4 bases, J shed 4 bases, and the junction held 5 bases outside the gene matches. The CDR3 covers 15 residues.

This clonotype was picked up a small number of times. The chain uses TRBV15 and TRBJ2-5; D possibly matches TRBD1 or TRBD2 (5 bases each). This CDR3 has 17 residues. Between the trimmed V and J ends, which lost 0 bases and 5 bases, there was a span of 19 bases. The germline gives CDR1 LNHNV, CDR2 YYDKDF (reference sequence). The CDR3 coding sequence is TGTGCCACCAGCAGAGAGGGGCTAGCTGTAGGTTGGGAGACCCAGTACTTC. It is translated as CATSREGLAVGWETQYF.

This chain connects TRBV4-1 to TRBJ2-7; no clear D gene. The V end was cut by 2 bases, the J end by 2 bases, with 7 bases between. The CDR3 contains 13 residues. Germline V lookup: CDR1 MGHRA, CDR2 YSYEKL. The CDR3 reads CASSQQPTYEQYF. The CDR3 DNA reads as TGCGCCAGCAGCCAACAACCGACCTACGAGCAGTACTTC.